This TCR beta chain was recorded in a study of blood T cell repertoires in COVID-19. This CDR3 region has 14 residues. Germline V CDR1 and CDR2: LGHNA, YSLEER. Trimming took 0 bases from V and 6 from J, leaving 8 bases between them. In the original workflow: Reference gene primer amplification gave estimated nucleated cell counts. Only in-frame clones appear in the TCRdb table, and some are missing; sequencing was by immunoSEQ multiplex PCR. V and J calls and clone size are given by that table; D and trimming were obtained from the DNA. The sample holds 240,000 or so clones, more than 75% seen once. The TCR originated in a woman in her seventies with active or convalescent COVID-19. V is TRBV4-3 and J is TRBJ2-2; unclear D gene. Sequencing was carried out using peripheral blood. The CDR3 reads CASSQDQRAGELFF. The DNA of the CDR3 is TGCGCCAGCAGCCAAGATCAGCGAGCCGGGGAGCTGTTTTTT.